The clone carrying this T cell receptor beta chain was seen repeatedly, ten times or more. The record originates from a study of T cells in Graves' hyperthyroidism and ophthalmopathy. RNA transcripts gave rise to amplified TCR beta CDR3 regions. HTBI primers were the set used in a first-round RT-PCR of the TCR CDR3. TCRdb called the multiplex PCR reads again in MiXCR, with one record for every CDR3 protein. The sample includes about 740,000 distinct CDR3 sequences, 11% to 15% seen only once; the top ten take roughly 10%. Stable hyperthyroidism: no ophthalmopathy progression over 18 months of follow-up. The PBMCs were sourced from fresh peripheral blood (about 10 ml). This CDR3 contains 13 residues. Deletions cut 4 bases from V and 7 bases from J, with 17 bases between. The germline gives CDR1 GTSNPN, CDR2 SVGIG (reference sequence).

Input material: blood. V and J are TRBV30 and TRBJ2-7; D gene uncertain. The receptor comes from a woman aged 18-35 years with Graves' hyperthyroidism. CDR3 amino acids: CAWISSRAREQYF. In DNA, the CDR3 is TGTGCCTGGATCTCATCAAGGGCGAGAGAGCAGTACTTC.